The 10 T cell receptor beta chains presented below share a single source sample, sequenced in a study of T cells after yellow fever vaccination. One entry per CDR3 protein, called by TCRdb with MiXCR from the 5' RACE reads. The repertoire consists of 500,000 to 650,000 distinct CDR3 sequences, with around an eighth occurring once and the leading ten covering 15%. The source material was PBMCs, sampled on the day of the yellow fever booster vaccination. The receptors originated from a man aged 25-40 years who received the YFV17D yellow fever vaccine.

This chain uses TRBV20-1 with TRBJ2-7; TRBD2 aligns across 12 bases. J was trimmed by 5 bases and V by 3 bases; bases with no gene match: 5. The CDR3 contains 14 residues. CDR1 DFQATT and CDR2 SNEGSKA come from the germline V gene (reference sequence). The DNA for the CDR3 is TGCAGTGCTAGGCGGCTAGCGGGAGGGGACGAGCAGTACTTC. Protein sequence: CSARRLAGGDEQYF.

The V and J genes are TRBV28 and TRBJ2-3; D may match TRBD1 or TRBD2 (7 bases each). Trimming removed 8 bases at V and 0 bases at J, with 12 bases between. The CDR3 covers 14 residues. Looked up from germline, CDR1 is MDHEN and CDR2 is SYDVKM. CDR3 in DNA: TGTGCCAGCGGTCAGGGGGGGAGCACAGATACGCAGTATTTT. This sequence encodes CASGQGGSTDTQYF. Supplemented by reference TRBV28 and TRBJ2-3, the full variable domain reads DVKVTQSSRYLVKRTGEKVFLECVQDMDHENMFWYRQDPGLGLRLIYFSYDVKMKEKGDIPEGYSVSREKKERFSLILESASTNQTSMYLCASGQGGSTDTQYFGPGTRLTVL.

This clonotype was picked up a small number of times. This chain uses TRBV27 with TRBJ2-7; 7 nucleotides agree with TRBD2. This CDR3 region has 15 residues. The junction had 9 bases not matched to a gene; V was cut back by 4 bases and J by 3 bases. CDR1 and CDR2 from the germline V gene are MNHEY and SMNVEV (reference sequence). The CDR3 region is CASSSTGLLFYEQYF. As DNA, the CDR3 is TGTGCCAGCAGTTCAACGGGACTATTATTCTACGAGCAGTACTTC.

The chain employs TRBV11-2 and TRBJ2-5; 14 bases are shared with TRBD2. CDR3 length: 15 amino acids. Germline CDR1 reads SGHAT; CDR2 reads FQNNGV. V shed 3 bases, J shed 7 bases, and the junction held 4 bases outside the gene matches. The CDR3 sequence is CASSFGTSGSTTQYF. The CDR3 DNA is TGTGCCAGCAGCTTCGGGACTAGCGGGAGTACGACCCAGTACTTC.

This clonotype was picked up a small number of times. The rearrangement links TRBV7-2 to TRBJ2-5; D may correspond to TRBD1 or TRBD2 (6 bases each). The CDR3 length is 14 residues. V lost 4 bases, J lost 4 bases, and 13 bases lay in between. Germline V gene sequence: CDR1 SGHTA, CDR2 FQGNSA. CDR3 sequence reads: CASSSRGARETQYF. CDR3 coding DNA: TGTGCCAGCAGCTCTAGGGGGGCCCGAGAGACCCAGTACTTC.

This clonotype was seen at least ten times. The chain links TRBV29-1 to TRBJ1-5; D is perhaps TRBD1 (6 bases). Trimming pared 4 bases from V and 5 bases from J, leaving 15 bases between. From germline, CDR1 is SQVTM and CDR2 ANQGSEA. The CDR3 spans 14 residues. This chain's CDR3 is CSVGVGGVDQPQHF. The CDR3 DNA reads TGCAGCGTTGGTGTGGGGGGCGTTGATCAGCCCCAGCATTTT.

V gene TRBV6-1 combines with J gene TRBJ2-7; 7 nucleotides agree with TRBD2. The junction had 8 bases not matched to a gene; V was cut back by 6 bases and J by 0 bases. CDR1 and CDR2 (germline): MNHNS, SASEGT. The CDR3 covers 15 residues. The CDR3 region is CASRRDYRSSYEQYF. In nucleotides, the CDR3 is TGTGCCAGCAGACGGGACTACCGCAGCTCCTACGAGCAGTACTTC.

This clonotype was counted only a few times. DNA of the CDR3: TGTGCCATCAGTGAGTCTCCTAGCGGGAACCAAGAGACCCAGTACTTC. It encodes CAISESPSGNQETQYF. V is TRBV10-3 and J is TRBJ2-5, with 9 bases matching TRBD2. Germline lookup yields CDR1 ENHRY and CDR2 SYGVKD. Trimming at V came to 0 bases and at J to 0 bases, leaving 2 bases not matched to a gene. The CDR3 loop spans 16 amino acids.

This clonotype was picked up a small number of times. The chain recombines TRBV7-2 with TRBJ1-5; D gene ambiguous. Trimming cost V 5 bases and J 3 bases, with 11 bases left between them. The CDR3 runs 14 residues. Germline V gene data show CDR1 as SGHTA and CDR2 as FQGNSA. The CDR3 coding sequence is TGTGCCAGCAGCACACCAGAGAACAATCAGCCCCAGCATTTT. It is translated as CASSTPENNQPQHF.

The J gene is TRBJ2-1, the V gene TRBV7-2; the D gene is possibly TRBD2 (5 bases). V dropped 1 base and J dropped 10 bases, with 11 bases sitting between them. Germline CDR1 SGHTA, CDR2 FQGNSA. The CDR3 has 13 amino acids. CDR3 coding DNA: TGTGCCAGCAGCTTAGAGGTAGCGACGGAGCAGTTCTTC. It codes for CASSLEVATEQFF.